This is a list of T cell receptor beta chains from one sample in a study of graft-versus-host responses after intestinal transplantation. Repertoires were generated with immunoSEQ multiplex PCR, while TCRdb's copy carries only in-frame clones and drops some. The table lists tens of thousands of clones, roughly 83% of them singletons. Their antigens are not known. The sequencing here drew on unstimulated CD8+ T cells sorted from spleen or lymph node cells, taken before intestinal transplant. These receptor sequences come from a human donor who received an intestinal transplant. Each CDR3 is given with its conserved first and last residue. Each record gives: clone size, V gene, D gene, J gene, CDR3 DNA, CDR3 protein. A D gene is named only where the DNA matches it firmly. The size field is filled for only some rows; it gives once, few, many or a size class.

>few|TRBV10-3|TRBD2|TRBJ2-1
TGTGCCATCAGCGGACTAGCGGATGAGCAGTTCTTC
CAISGLADEQFF
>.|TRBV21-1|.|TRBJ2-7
TGTGCCAGCAGCAACCAACAGGGTGCCTCCTACGAGCAGTACTTC
CASSNQQGASYEQYF
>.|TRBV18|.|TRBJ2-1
TGTGCCAGCTCACCGGGCGGGAACTACAATGAGCAGTTCTTC
CASSPGGNYNEQFF
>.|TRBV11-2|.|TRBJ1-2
TGTGCCAGCAGCTTAGGTGGGACGGGGGGGCTGAGCTACACCTTC
CASSLGGTGGLSYTF
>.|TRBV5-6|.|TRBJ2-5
TGTGCCAGCAACATAGGGGAACGGGAGACCCAGTACTTC
CASNIGERETQYF
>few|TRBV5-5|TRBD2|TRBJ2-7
TGTGCCAGCAGTCCCGGGACTAGCGGGGTTGGGCCCCACTACGAGCAGTACTTC
CASSPGTSGVGPHYEQYF
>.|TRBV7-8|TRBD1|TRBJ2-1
TGTGCCAGCAGCTTCGGGACAGGGCTCTACAATGAGCAGTTCTTC
CASSFGTGLYNEQFF
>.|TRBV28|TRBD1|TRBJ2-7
TGTGCCAGCAGGGGGCAGGGGGCGTACGAGCAGTACTTC
CASRGQGAYEQYF
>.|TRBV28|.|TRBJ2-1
TGTGCCAGCAGATCTCCGGGAGAGGGACGACACAATGAGCAGTTCTTC
CASRSPGEGRHNEQFF
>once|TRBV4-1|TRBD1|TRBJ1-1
TGCGCCAGCAGCCAAGATGGGACCGGGACAGGGAAAGCTTTCTTT
CASSQDGTGTGKAFF
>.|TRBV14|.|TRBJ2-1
TGTGCCAGCAGCCAAGATTCGGTGGAGCAGTTCTTC
CASSQDSVEQFF
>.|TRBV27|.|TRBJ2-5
TGTGCCAGCAGTTTAGGAGGGACTCAAGAGACCCAGTACTTC
CASSLGGTQETQYF
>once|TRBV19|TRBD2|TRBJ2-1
TGTGCCAGTACCTCTAGCGGGGGCTTCAATGAGCAGTTCTTC
CASTSSGGFNEQFF
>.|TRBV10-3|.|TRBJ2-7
TGTGCCATCAGTGACCGAACAGGGTTAAGCTCCTACGAGCAGTACTTC
CAISDRTGLSSYEQYF